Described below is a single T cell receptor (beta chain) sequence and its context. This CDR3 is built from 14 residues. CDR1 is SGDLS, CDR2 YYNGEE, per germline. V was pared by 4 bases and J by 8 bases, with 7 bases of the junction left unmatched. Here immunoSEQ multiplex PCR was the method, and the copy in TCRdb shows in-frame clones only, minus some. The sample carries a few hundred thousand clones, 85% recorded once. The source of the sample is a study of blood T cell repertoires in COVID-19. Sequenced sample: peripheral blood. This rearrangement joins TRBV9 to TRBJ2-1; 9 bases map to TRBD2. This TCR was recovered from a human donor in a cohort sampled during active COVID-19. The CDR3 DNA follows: TGTGCCAGCAGCCCCTCGCGGGGGGGCTATGAGCAGTTCTTC. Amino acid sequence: CASSPSRGGYEQFF.